This T cell receptor (beta chain) was recovered during a study of T cell responses to AZD1222 COVID-19 vaccine. TCRdb's table, derived via immunoSEQ multiplex PCR, lists solely in-frame clones and lacks some. The repertoire includes around 92,000 clones, 91% of them detected once, and approximately 8.3% sits in the top ten. The CDR3 totals 14 residues. The germline CDR1 and CDR2 sequences are SGHNT and YENEEA. Losses at the gene ends were 8 bases for V and 5 bases for J; bases not matched to a gene: 5. About this clone itself: The antigen is undetermined.

Study-level findings and limits: White British people made up most donors, females outnumbered males, and clonal diversity was possibly underestimated. Following two doses of AZD1222, Spike-specific TCR breadth and depth rose. Without day 14 samples, only post-peak T cell repertoires were studied.

The chain carries TRBV11-3 and TRBJ2-2; TRBD1 matches at 10 bases. The TCR comes from an adult in good health. Here the sequenced sample was peripheral blood, taken on day 0 of AZD1222 vaccination. CDR3 in DNA: TGTGCCAGCTCGGGACAGGGGAGAACCGGGGAGCTGTTTTTT. It encodes CASSGQGRTGELFF.